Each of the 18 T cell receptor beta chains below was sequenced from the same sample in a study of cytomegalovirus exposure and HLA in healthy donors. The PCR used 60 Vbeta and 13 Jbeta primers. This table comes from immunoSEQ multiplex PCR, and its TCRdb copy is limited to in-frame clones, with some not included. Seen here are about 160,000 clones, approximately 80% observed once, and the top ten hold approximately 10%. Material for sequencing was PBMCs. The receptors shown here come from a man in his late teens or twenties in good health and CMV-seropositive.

The CDR3 DNA sequence: TGTGCCAGCAGACCCGACAGGGGCAGGGTCTATGGCTACACCTTC. Translated: CASRPDRGRVYGYTF. The chain combines TRBV25-1 with TRBJ1-2; 8 positions match TRBD1. The CDR3 is 15 residues long. The germline gives CDR1 MGHDK, CDR2 SYGVNS. The trim removed 6 bases at V and 4 bases at J, leaving 10 bases unmatched.

The CDR3 loop reads CASSLGGSWNTGELFF. CDR3 coding DNA: TGCGCCAGCAGCTTGGGGGGCAGTTGGAACACCGGGGAGCTGTTTTTT. This sequence joins TRBV5-1 and TRBJ2-2; possibly TRBD1 for D (5 bases). The V gene lost 0 bases and the J gene lost 1 base, with 10 bases spanning the gap. CDR3 length: 16 amino acids. Germline V gene lookup returns CDR1 SGHRS and CDR2 YFSETQ.

The DNA of the CDR3 is TGTGCCAGCAGTTGGGGGACAACGAATGGCTACACCTTC. Translation: CASSWGTTNGYTF. The rearrangement joins TRBV6-1 to TRBJ1-2, with a tentative D call TRBD1 (6 bases). Germline lookup yields CDR1 MNHNS and CDR2 SASEGT. The CDR3 runs 13 residues. Between the trimmed V and J ends, which lost 5 bases and 6 bases, there was a span of 13 bases.

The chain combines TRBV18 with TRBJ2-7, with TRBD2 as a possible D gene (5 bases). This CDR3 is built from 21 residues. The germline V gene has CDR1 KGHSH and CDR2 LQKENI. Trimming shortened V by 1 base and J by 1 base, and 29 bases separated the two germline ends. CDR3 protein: CASSPLDLEEAQVVRSYEQYF. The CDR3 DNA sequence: TGTGCCAGCTCACCACTAGACTTGGAGGAGGCCCAAGTAGTCAGGTCCTACGAGCAGTACTTC.

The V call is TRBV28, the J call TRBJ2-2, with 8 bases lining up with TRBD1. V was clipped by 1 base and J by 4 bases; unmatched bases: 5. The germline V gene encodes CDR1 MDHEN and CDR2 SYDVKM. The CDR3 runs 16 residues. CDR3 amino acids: CASSLSGRGLTGELFF. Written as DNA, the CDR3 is TGTGCCAGCAGTTTATCGGGCAGGGGGCTCACCGGGGAGCTGTTTTTT.

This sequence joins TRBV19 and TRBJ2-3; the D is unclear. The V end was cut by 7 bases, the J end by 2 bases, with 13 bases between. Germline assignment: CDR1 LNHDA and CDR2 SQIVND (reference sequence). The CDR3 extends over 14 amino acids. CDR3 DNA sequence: TGTGCCAGTACAACTACCCGATTCACAGATACGCAGTATTTT. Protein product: CASTTTRFTDTQYF.

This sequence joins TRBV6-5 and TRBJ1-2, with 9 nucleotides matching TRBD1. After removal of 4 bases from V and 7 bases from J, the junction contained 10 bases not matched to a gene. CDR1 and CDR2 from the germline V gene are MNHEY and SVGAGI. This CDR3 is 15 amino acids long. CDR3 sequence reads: CASSSFGTGLPGYTF. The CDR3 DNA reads TGTGCCAGCAGTTCCTTCGGGACAGGGTTGCCTGGCTACACCTTC.

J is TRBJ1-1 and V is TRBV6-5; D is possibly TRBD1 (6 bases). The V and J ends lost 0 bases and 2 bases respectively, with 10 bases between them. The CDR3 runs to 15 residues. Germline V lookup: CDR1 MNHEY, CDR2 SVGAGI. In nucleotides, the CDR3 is TGTGCCAGCAGTTACTCAATCAGGGGAAACACTGAAGCTTTCTTT. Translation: CASSYSIRGNTEAFF.

In DNA, the CDR3 is TGTGCCAGCTCACCTACGAGCGGAGGCCACACAGATACGCAGTATTTT. Translated, it gives CASSPTSGGHTDTQYF. The chain combines TRBV18 with TRBJ2-3; tentatively, D is TRBD2 (5 bases). This CDR3 region has 16 residues. The V gene lost 3 bases and the J gene lost 2 bases, with 15 bases spanning the gap. The germline V gene has CDR1 KGHSH and CDR2 LQKENI.

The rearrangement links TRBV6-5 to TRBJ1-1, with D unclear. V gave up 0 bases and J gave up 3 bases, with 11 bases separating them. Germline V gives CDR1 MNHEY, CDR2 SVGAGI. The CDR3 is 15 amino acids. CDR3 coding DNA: TGTGCCAGCAGTTACTCGATATGGGGAGACACTGAAGCTTTCTTT. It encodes CASSYSIWGDTEAFF.

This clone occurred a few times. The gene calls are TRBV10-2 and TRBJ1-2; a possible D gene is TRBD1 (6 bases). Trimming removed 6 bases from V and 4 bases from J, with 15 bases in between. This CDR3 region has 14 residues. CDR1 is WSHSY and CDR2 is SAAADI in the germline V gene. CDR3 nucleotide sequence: TGCGCCAGCAGCGAACAGGGTGTTCTCTATGGCTACACCTTC. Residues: CASSEQGVLYGYTF.

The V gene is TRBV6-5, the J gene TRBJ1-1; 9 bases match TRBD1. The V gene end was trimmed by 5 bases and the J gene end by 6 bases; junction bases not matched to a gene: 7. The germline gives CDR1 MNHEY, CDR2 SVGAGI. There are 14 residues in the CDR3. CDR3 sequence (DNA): TGTGCCAGCAGTGGACAGGGGTATCGGGCTGAAGCTTTCTTT. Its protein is CASSGQGYRAEAFF.

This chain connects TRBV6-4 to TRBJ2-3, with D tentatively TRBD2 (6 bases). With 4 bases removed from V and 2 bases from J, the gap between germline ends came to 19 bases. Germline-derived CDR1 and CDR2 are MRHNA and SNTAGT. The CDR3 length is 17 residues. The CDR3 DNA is TGTGCCAGCAGTGCATTCCCCTTAGCGGAGGACACAGATACGCAGTATTTT. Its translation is CASSAFPLAEDTDTQYF.

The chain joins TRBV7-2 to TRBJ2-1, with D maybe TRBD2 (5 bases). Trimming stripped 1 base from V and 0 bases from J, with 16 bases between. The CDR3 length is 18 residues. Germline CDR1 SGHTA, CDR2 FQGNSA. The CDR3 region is CASSLGAGGDPSYNEQFF. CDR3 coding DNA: TGTGCCAGCAGCTTAGGCGCGGGTGGAGACCCCTCCTACAATGAGCAGTTCTTC.

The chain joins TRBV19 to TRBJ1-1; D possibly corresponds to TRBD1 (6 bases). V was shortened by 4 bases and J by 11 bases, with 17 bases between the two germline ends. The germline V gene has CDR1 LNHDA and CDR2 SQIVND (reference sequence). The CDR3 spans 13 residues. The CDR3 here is CASSTGQFAGAFF. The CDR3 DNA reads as TGTGCCAGTAGTACCGGACAGTTCGCCGGGGCTTTCTTT.

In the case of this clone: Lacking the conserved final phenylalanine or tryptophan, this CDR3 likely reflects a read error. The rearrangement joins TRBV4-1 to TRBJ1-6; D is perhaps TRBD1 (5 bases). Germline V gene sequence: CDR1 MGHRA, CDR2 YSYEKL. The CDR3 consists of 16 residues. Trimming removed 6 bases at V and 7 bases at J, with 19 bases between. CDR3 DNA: TGCGCCAGCAGTCAGTTCGTAGAGACAGAGAATTCACCCCTCCACCTT. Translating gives CASSQFVETENSPLHL.

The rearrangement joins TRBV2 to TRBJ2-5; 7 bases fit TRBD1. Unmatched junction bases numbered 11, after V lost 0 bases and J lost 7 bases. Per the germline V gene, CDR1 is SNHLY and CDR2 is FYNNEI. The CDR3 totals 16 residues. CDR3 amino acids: CASSEATGFSPLTQYF. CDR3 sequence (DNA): TGTGCCAGCAGTGAAGCGACAGGGTTCTCCCCTTTGACCCAGTACTTC.

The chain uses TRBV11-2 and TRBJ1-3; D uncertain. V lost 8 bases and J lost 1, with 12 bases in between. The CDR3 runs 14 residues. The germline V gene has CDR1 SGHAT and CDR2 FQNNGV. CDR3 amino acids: CASCGTTSGNTIYF. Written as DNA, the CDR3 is TGTGCCAGCTGTGGCACTACTTCTGGAAACACCATATATTTT.